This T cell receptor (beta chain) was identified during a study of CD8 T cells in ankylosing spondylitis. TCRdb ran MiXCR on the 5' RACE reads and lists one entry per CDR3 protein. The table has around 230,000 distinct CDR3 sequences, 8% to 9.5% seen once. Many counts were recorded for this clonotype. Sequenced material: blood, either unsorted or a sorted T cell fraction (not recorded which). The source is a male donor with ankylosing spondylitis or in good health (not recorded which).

The DNA for the CDR3 is TGTGCCAGCAGGGGACTAGCGGGGGCCTCCTACAATGAGCAGTTCTTC. Translated: CASRGLAGASYNEQFF. V gene TRBV7-8 combines with J gene TRBJ2-1, with 14 bases identical to TRBD2. This CDR3 region has 16 residues. Germline V lookup: CDR1 SGHVS, CDR2 FQNEAQ. Trimming at V came to 6 bases and at J to 0 bases, leaving 1 base not matched to a gene.